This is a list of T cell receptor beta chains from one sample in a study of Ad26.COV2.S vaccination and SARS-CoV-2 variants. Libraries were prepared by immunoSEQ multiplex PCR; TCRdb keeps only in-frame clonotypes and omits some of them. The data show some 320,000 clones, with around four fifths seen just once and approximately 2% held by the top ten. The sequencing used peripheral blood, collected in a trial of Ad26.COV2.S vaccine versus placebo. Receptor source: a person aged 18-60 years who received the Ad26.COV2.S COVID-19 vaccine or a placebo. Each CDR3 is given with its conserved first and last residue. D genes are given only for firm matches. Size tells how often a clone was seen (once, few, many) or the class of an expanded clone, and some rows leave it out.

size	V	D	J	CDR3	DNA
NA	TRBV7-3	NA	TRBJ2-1	CASSLMGASSYNEQFF	TGTGCCAGCAGCTTAATGGGGGCGAGCTCCTACAATGAGCAGTTCTTC
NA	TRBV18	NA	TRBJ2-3	CASSFSGADTQYF	TGTGCCAGCTCATTTTCAGGGGCGGATACGCAGTATTTT
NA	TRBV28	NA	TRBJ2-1	CASSFGGPSYNEQFF	TGTGCCAGCAGTTTCGGGGGGCCCTCCTACAATGAGCAGTTCTTC
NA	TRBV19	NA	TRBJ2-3	CASREATTSTDTQYF	TGTGCCAGTAGAGAGGCGACAACTAGCACAGATACGCAGTATTTT
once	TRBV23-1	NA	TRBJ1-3	CASSHPTGGFSGNTIYF	TGCGCCAGCAGTCACCCAACCGGGGGTTTCTCTGGAAACACCATATATTTT
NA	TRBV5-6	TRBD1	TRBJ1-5	CASSLGVYRGDRVQPQHF	TGTGCCAGCAGCTTGGGCGTCTATCGAGGGGACAGGGTCCAGCCCCAGCATTTT
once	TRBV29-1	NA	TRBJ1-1	CSGEGRMNTEAFF	TGCAGCGGTGAGGGCAGAATGAACACTGAAGCTTTCTTT
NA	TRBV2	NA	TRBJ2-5	CATSPQETQYF	TGTGCCACCTCGCCCCAAGAGACCCAGTACTTC
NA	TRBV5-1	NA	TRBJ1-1	CASSLELLTEAFF	TGCGCCAGCAGCTTGGAGCTTCTGACTGAAGCTTTCTTT
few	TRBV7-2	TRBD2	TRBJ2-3	CASSLDLRGGTSDTQYF	TGTGCCAGCAGCTTAGATTTGCGGGGGGGCACCTCAGATACGCAGTATTTT
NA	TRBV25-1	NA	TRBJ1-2	CASSPGLDGYTF	TGTGCCAGCAGCCCAGGGTTGGATGGCTACACCTTC
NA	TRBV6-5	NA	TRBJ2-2	CASSYSGTPNTGELFF	TGTGCCAGCAGTTACTCGGGGACACCTAACACCGGGGAGCTGTTTTTT
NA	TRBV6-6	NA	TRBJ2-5	CASSYSGQGLGETQYF	TGTGCCAGCAGTTACTCCGGGCAGGGGCTAGGAGAGACCCAGTACTTC
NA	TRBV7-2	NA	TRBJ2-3	CASSLVRRGDTQYF	TGTGCCAGCAGCTTAGTCCGAAGGGGAGATACGCAGTATTTT
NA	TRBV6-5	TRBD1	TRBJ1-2	CASSPTGGRGYTF	TGTGCCAGCAGTCCGACAGGGGGCAGAGGCTACACCTTC
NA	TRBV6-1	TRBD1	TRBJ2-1	CASSERWLGQGSYNEQFF	TGTGCCAGCAGTGAAAGGTGGCTGGGACAGGGGTCCTACAATGAGCAGTTCTTC
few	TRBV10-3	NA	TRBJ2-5	CAISATPGGISQETQYF	TGTGCCATCAGTGCCACGCCCGGGGGAATATCCCAAGAGACCCAGTACTTC
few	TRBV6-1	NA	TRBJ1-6	CASSEYYNSPLHF	TGTGCCAGCAGTGAATACTATAATTCACCCCTCCACTTT
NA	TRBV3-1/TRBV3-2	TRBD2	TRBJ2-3	CASSQDWGGADTQYF	TGTGCCAGCAGCCAAGATTGGGGGGGGGCAGATACGCAGTATTTT
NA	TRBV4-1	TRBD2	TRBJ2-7	CASSRGLGIYEQYF	TGCGCCAGCAGCCGAGGACTAGGTATCTACGAGCAGTACTTC
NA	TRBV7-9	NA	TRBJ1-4	CASSLEWGTNEKLFF	TGTGCCAGCAGCTTAGAATGGGGAACTAATGAAAAACTGTTTTTT
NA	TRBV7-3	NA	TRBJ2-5	CASSSISRSETQYF	TGTGCCAGCAGCTCGATATCTAGGTCGGAGACCCAGTACTTC
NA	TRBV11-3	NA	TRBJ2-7	CASSFAGKGEQYF	TGTGCCAGCAGCTTCGCAGGGAAGGGCGAGCAGTACTTC
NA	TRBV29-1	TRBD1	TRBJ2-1	CSVTGGSEYNEQFF	TGCAGCGTGACAGGGGGCTCGGAGTACAATGAGCAGTTCTTC
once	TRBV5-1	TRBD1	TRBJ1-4	CASSPQGAGEKLFF	TGCGCCAGCAGCCCTCAGGGGGCGGGTGAAAAACTGTTTTTT
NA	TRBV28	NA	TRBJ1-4	CASSFAHREGLFF	TGTGCCAGCAGTTTCGCCCACCGAGAGGGACTGTTTTTT
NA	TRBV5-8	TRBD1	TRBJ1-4	CASSLWDSEKLFF	TGTGCCAGCAGCTTGTGGGACAGTGAAAAACTGTTTTTT
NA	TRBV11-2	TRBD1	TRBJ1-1	CASRVPGGIEAFF	TGTGCCAGCCGGGTCCCAGGGGGAATCGAAGCTTTCTTT
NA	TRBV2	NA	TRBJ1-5	CASSDGNQPQHF	TGTGCCAGCAGTGATGGCAATCAGCCCCAGCATTTT
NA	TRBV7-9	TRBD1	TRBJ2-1	CASSNRDRVLSANEQFF	TGTGCCAGCAGCAACCGGGACAGGGTCTTGTCCGCCAATGAGCAGTTCTTC
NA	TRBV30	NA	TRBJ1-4	CAWRAGSLVNEKLFF	TGTGCCTGGAGGGCAGGCTCCCTTGTAAATGAAAAACTGTTTTTT
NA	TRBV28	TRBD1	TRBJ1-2	CASSFDRGYGYTF	TGTGCCAGCAGTTTCGACAGGGGCTATGGCTACACCTTC
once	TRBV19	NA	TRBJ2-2	CASSRSMNTGELFF	TGTGCCAGTAGCCGTTCGATGAACACCGGGGAGCTGTTTTTT
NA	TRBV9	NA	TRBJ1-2	CASSVGAESYGYTF	TGTGCCAGCAGCGTAGGGGCGGAGTCGTATGGCTACACCTTC
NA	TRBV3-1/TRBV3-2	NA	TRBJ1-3	CATSTGAGNTIYF	TGTGCCACCAGCACAGGAGCGGGAAACACCATATATTTT
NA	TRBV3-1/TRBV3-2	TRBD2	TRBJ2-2	CASSLGLAGAGELFF	TGTGCCAGCAGCCTTGGACTAGCGGGGGCCGGGGAGCTGTTTTTT
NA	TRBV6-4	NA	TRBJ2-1	CASSDSSGSYNEQFF	TGTGCCAGCAGTGACTCTAGCGGCTCCTACAATGAGCAGTTCTTC
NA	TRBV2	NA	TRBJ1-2	CASSNLLYGYTF	TGTGCCAGCAGTAACTTACTCTATGGCTACACCTTC
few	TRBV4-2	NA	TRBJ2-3	CASSQTGDHTDTQYF	TGTGCCAGCAGCCAGACGGGGGATCACACAGATACGCAGTATTTT
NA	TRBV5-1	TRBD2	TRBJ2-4	CASSLGLAGAAGTIQYF	TGCGCCAGCAGCTTGGGCCTAGCGGGGGCCGCGGGCACCATTCAGTACTTC
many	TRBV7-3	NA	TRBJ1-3	CASSPRPGNTIYF	TGTGCCAGCAGCCCTCGACCTGGAAACACCATATATTTT
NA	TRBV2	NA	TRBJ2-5	CASSKGETQYF	TGTGCCAGCTCGAAGGGAGAGACCCAGTACTTC
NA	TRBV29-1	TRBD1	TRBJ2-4	CSVEAGTGSVDF	TGCAGCGTTGAGGCCGGGACAGGGAGCGTGGACTTC
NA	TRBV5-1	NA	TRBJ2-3	CASSYETGGTDTQYF	TGCGCCAGCAGCTATGAGACAGGAGGCACAGATACGCAGTATTTT
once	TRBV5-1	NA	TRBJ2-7	CASRQDSYEQYF	TGCGCCAGTCGACAGGACTCCTACGAGCAGTACTTC